The subject of this entry is one TCR beta chain. The sample belongs to a study of blood T cell repertoires in COVID-19. Germline values: CDR1 SGHNT, CDR2 YYREEE (reference sequence). The CDR3 loop spans 14 amino acids. The V and J ends lost 3 bases and 3 bases respectively, with 10 bases between them. Generated by immunoSEQ multiplex PCR, the TCRdb table keeps only in-frame clones and is missing some. The table has around 500,000 clones, approximately 83% seen once. The rearrangement links TRBV5-4 to TRBJ1-3; D is unclear. Sequencing was performed on peripheral blood. This TCR came from a human donor in a cohort sampled during active COVID-19. The CDR3 DNA follows: TGTGCCAGCAGCTCCCCCGGGAATGGAAACACCATATATTTT. Protein sequence: CASSSPGNGNTIYF.